This record covers a single TCR beta chain. No antigen is known for it. These data originate in a study of T cells after yellow fever vaccination. The germline V gene has CDR1 SGHTA and CDR2 FQGNSA. The CDR3 runs 15 residues. V lost 3 bases to trimming and J lost 2 bases; unmatched junction nucleotides: 7. The TCR cDNA carried a universal primer site and UMIs from 5'RACE template switching. In TCRdb, the 5' RACE reads were re-called with MiXCR into one record per CDR3 protein. The table records 510,000 or so distinct CDR3 sequences, 15% to 20% of them present only once. The study, taken as a whole, reports: A small share of clonotypes appeared in both CD4 and CD8 compartments. Subsequent booster samples again held most clones from primary vaccination (96% CD4, 85% to 90% CD8).

The sequencing used PBMCs, collected 15 days after the yellow fever booster vaccination. The chain has TRBV7-2 and TRBJ2-7; 7 bases map to TRBD2. The receptor was derived from a young man who received the YFV17D yellow fever vaccine. In DNA, the CDR3 is TGTGCCAGCAGCTTGGGGGGGGTTTACGCCTACGAGCAGTACTTC. It specifies CASSLGGVYAYEQYF.